Listed below are T cell receptor beta chains from one sample, sequenced in a study of cytomegalovirus exposure and HLA in healthy donors. Method: immunoSEQ multiplex PCR; TCRdb's copy keeps in-frame clones and lacks some. The sample lists about 120,000 clones, 81% seen once, with 3% to 5% in the top ten. The sample was PBMCs. Receptors originate from a woman aged 25 to 45 in good health and CMV-seronegative. The CDR3 runs from the conserved cysteine through the conserved F or W. A D gene is named only where the DNA matches it firmly. Clone size, where shown, is once, few, many, or a class for clones that have expanded.

>TRBD2|-|TRBV4-1|TRBJ2-7
CASSPTGGAAGFYEQYF
TGCGCCAGCAGCCCCACGGGGGGGGCGGCAGGGTTCTACGAGCAGTACTTC
>TRBD1|-|TRBV25-1|TRBJ1-1
CASSEFRGQGFCEAFF
TGTGCCAGCAGTGAATTTCGGGGACAGGGCTTCTGTGAAGCTTTCTTT
>TRBD1|-|TRBV19|TRBJ1-2
CASRDRGTYGYTF
TGTGCCAGTAGAGACAGGGGTACCTATGGCTACACCTTC
>-|few|TRBV20-1|TRBJ1-1
CSAKGQCEAFF
TGCAGTGCTAAAGGACAGTGTGAAGCTTTCTTT
>-|once|TRBV7-3|TRBJ2-7
CATSIEDFYYEQYF
TGTGCCACCTCGATAGAAGATTTCTACTACGAGCAGTACTTC
>TRBD2|-|TRBV28|TRBJ2-4
CASSHGLAGVLVNIQYF
TGTGCCAGCAGCCATGGACTAGCGGGAGTCTTGGTAAACATTCAGTACTTC
>TRBD1|-|TRBV5-1|TRBJ1-5
CASSPGQGAGQPQHF
TGCGCCAGCAGCCCCGGGCAGGGGGCAGGTCAGCCCCAGCATTTT
>-|few|TRBV19|TRBJ1-5
CASSIYTGGNQPQHF
TGTGCCAGTAGTATTTACACCGGAGGTAATCAGCCCCAGCATTTT
>-|-|TRBV27|TRBJ2-1
CASSLMAGSSYNEQFF
TGTGCCAGCAGTTTAATGGCGGGGAGCTCCTACAATGAGCAGTTCTTC
>-|few|TRBV28|TRBJ2-1
CASSRDLRDWAMREQFF
TGTGCCAGCAGTAGGGACCTCCGGGACTGGGCCATGAGGGAGCAGTTCTTC
>-|-|TRBV7-3|TRBJ2-2
CASSLTLNTGELFF
TGTGCCAGCAGCTTAACGTTAAACACCGGGGAGCTGTTTTTT
>-|-|TRBV28|TRBJ1-2
CASRNPGFYGYTF
TGTGCCAGCAGGAATCCGGGATTTTATGGCTACACCTTC
>TRBD2|-|TRBV11-2|TRBJ2-3
CASSLTVSTSGPTYF
TGTGCCAGCAGCCTCACAGTGTCGACTAGCGGGCCGACCTATTTT
>TRBD1|once|TRBV2|TRBJ1-3
CASRDRASSGNTIYF
TGTGCCAGCAGAGACAGGGCTAGCTCTGGAAACACCATATATTTT